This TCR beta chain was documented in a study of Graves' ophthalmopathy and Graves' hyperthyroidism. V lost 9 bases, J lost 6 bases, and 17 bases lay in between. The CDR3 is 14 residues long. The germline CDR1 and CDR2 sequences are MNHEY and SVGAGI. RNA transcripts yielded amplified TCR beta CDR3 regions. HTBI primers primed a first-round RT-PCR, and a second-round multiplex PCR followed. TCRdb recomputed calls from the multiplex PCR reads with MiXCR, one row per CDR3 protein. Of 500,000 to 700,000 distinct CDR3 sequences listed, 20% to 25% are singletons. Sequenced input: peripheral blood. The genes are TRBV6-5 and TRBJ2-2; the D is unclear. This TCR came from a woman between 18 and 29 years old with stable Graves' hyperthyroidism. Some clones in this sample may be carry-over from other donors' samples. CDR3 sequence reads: CASRVQTYAGELFF. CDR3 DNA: TGTGCCAGTAGGGTCCAAACGTACGCCGGGGAGCTGTTTTTT.